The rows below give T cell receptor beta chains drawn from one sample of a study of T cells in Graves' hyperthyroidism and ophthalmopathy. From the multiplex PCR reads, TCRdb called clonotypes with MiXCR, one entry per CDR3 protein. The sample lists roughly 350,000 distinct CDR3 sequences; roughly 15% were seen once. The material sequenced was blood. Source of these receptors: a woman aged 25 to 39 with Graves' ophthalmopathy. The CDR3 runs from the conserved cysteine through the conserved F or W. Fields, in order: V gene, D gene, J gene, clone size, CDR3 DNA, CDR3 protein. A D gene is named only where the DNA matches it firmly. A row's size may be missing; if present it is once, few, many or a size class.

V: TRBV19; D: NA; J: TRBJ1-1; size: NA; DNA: TGTGCCAGGAAACACAGCTTATCCCCAACAGGAGTGAACACTGAAGCTTTCTTT; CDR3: CARKHSLSPTGVNTEAFF
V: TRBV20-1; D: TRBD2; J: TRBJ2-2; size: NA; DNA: TGCAGTGCTTCCGGACTAGCGGGGTCAACCGGGGAGCTGTTTTTT; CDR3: CSASGLAGSTGELFF
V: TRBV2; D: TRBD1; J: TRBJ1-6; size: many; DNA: TGTGCCACCAGGACAGGGGGCCAATCACCCCTCCACTTT; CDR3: CATRTGGQSPLHF
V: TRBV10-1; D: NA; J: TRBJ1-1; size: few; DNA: TGCGCCAGCAGTGAGTCCCAGGGAGAGGCTGAAGCTTTCTTT; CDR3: CASSESQGEAEAFF
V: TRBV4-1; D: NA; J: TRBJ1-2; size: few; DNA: TGCGCCAGCAGCCAGGGACCTACTAACTATGGCTACACCTTC; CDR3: CASSQGPTNYGYTF
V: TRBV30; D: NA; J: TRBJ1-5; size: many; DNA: TGTGCCTGGAACCCGCTAGGTAGCAATCAGCCCCAGCATTTT; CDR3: CAWNPLGSNQPQHF
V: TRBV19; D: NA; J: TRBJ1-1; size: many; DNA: TGTGCCAGTGCCATGAGGTCTCCCTACACACAGGCTTTCTTT; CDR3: CASAMRSPYTQAFF
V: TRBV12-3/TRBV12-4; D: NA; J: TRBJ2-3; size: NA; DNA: TGTGCCAGCAGTCAAGGCGGGGGCCGGGATACGCAGTATTTT; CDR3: CASSQGGGRDTQYF
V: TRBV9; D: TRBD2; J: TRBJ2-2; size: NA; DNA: TGTGCCAGCAGGGGAGGGACTAGCGGGACGGACACCGGGGAGCTGTTTTTT; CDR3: CASRGGTSGTDTGELFF
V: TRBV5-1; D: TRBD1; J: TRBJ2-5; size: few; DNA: TGCGCCAGCAGCTCGGACCCACTGACGACCGGGACAGGCGAAGAGACCCAGTACTTC; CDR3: CASSSDPLTTGTGEETQYF
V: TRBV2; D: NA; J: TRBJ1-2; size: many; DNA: TGTGCCAGCAGTAGGACAGTCTATGGCTACACCTTC; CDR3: CASSRTVYGYTF
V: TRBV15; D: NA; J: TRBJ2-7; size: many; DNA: TGTGCCACCAGCAGAGATCTAGGCAGGGTCTACGAGCAGTACTTC; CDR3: CATSRDLGRVYEQYF
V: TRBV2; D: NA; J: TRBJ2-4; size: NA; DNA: TGTGCCAGCAGGGAAGCAGGGGGGGGAGCCAAAAACATTCAGTACTTC; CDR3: CASREAGGGAKNIQYF
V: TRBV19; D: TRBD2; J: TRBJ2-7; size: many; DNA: TGTGCCAGTAGTATGATGCTAGCGGGGGGGCCGAACGAGCAGTACTTC; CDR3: CASSMMLAGGPNEQYF
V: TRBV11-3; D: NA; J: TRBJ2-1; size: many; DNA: TGTGCCAGCAGCCAATCAGGGGCAAATGAGCAGTTCTTC; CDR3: CASSQSGANEQFF
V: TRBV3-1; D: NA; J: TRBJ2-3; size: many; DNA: TGTGCCAGCAGCCAACCAATATTACAGGGAGTAGAGGAAGATACGCAGTATTTT; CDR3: CASSQPILQGVEEDTQYF
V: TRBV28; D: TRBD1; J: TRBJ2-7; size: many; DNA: TGTGCCAGCAGTTTACCCTCGGACAGGGTGGTCCACGAGCAGTACTTC; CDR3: CASSLPSDRVVHEQYF
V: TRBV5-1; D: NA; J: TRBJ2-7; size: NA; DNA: TGCGCCAGCAGCTTGGAGCCTAGCGCCTCCTACGAGCAGTACTTC; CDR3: CASSLEPSASYEQYF
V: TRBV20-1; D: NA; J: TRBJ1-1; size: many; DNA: TGCAGTGCCTGGCGGGGGCGGTCAAACACTGAAGCTTTCTTT; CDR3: CSAWRGRSNTEAFF
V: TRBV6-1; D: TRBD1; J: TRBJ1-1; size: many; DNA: TGTGCCAGCAACAATCTGGGCAGGGGGAATTTGAACACTGAAGCTTTCTTT; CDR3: CASNNLGRGNLNTEAFF
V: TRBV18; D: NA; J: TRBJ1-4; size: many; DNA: TGTGCCAGCTCACCAATGTCATCTAATGAAAAACTGTTTTTT; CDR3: CASSPMSSNEKLFF
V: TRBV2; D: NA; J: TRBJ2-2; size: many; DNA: TGTGCCAGCAGTGGAATCGACAGGCAGATCTCCGGGGAGCTGTTTTTT; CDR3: CASSGIDRQISGELFF
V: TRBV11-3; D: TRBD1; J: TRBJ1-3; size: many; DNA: TGTGCCAGCAGCCCATCCGGGACAGCCAGAAACACCATATATTTT; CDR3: CASSPSGTARNTIYF
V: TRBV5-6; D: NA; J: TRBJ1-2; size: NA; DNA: TGTGCCAGCAGCTTGATCGGGGACCGCGGCTACACCTTC; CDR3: CASSLIGDRGYTF
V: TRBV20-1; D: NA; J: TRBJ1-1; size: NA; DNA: TGCAGTGCTGGGCAGGGCCCGAACACTGAAGCTTTCTTT; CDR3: CSAGQGPNTEAFF
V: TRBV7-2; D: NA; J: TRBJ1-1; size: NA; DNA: TGTGCCAGCAGCCCTAGACCCGCTAATGAAGCTTTCTTT; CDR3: CASSPRPANEAFF
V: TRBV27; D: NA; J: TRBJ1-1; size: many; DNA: TGTGCCAGCAGCCTCCGTGGACCTTTGAACACTGAAGCTTTCTTT; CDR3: CASSLRGPLNTEAFF
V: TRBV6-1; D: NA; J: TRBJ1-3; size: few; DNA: TGTGCCAGCAGTGAACCTCCAGGAGGAGGACCGGGTGGAAACACCATATATTTT; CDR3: CASSEPPGGGPGGNTIYF